These 17 T cell receptor beta chains came from one sample sequenced in a study of shared clonotypes between healthy human individuals. The protocol was immunoSEQ multiplex PCR, while the TCRdb copy is restricted to in-frame clones and leaves out a portion. This table has roughly 1,500,000 clones, 95% to 99% appearing once. The sequenced sample was naive CD4+ T cells sorted from blood. Subset defined: CD45RA+ positively selected. These receptors were collected from a man aged 25 to 40 in good health.

The chain carries TRBV19 and TRBJ2-1; 7 nucleotides agree with TRBD1. Losses at the gene ends were 0 bases for V and 10 bases for J; bases not matched to a gene: 12. The germline CDR1 and CDR2 sequences are LNHDA and SQIVND (reference sequence). The CDR3 contains 16 residues. The CDR3 is CASSIEATGPWREQFF. As DNA, the CDR3 is TGTGCCAGTAGTATAGAGGCGACAGGGCCCTGGCGGGAGCAGTTCTTC. The variable domain in full, with the rest retrieved from reference TRBV19 and TRBJ2-1, is DGGITQSPKYLFRKEGQNVTLSCEQNLNHDAMYWYRQDPGQGLRLIYYSQIVNDFQKGDIAEGYSVSREKKESFPLTVTSAQKNPTAFYLCASSIEATGPWREQFFGPGTRLTVL.

The rearrangement uses TRBV7-2 and TRBJ2-7; TRBD2 aligns across 8 bases. There are 14 residues in the CDR3. Germline V CDR1 and CDR2: SGHTA, FQGNSA. V was clipped by 4 bases and J by 3 bases; unmatched bases: 5. CDR3 DNA sequence: TGTGCCAGCAGCTCAGCGGGGGTCTACTACGAGCAGTACTTC. Translating it yields CASSSAGVYYEQYF.

CDR3 nucleotides: TGTGCCAGCAGCGTAGTCCCCGCCCCCCCTCTAGCGGGAGGGTACAATGAGCAGTTCTTC. This gives the protein CASSVVPAPPLAGGYNEQFF. This chain connects TRBV9 to TRBJ2-1, with 12 nucleotides matching TRBD2. From germline, CDR1 is SGDLS and CDR2 YYNGEE. This CDR3 is 20 amino acids long. V lost 0 bases, J lost 4 bases, and 14 bases stayed unmatched. The full variable domain, in which reference TRBV9 and TRBJ2-1 provide the parts outside the CDR3, is DSGVTQTPKHLITATGQRVTLRCSPRSGDLSVYWYQQSLDQGLQFLIQYYNGEERAKGNILERFSAQQFPDLHSELNLSSLELGDSALYFCASSVVPAPPLAGGYNEQFFGPGTRLTVL.

The V and J genes are TRBV6-1 and TRBJ2-1; 8 bases agree with TRBD1. CDR3 length: 14 amino acids. V lost 6 bases to trimming and J lost 7 bases; unmatched junction nucleotides: 8. Looked up from germline, CDR1 is MNHNS and CDR2 is SASEGT. CDR3 region: CASSLYRGTNEQFF. As DNA, the CDR3 is TGTGCCAGCAGCTTATACAGGGGGACTAATGAGCAGTTCTTC.

This sequence joins TRBV5-1 and TRBJ2-5; a weak D match, TRBD2 (5 bases). V lost 3 bases to trimming and J lost 0 bases, with 12 bases between them. Germline-derived CDR1 and CDR2 are SGHRS and YFSETQ. The CDR3 has 15 residues. CDR3 region: CASSWGAIYQETQYF. CDR3 coding DNA: TGCGCCAGCAGCTGGGGAGCGATTTACCAAGAGACCCAGTACTTC.

This clone has a single count. This chain uses TRBV6-5 with TRBJ2-3; 12 bases line up with TRBD2. CDR3 length: 16 amino acids. Germline V gene sequence: CDR1 MNHEY, CDR2 SVGAGI. V trimming: 2 bases; J trimming: 3 bases; junction bases outside the gene matches: 3. DNA of the CDR3: TGTGCCAGCAGTTACACTAGCGGGAGGTGGACAGATACGCAGTATTTT. Protein sequence: CASSYTSGRWTDTQYF.

The chain recombines TRBV19 with TRBJ1-3; D call uncertain. CDR3 length: 13 residues. Trimming cost V 4 bases and J 0 bases, with 4 bases left between them. CDR1 is LNHDA, CDR2 SQIVND, per germline (reference sequence). The CDR3 spells CASSTNSGNTIYF. CDR3 nucleotides: TGTGCCAGTAGTACGAACTCTGGAAACACCATATATTTT.

The CDR3 DNA sequence: TGTGCTGGACTGTCAAACTCTAGCAATCAGCCCCAGCATTTT. Protein product: CAGLSNSSNQPQHF. The rearrangement uses TRBV7-7 and TRBJ1-5, with D uncertain. Germline-derived CDR1 and CDR2 are SSHAT and FNYEAQ (reference sequence). The CDR3 is made up of 14 amino acids.

Concerning this clone itself: Different DNA sequences within this sample yield the same CDR3. The chain recombines TRBV7-2 with TRBJ2-5; no clear D. The V and J ends lost 5 bases and 0 bases respectively, with 4 bases between them. The CDR3 runs to 12 residues. CDR1 and CDR2 from the germline V gene are SGHTA and FQGNSA. CDR3 in DNA: TGTGCCAGCAGCAGGTACCAAGAGACCCAGTACTTC. Its protein product is CASSRYQETQYF.

The rearrangement links TRBV7-8 to TRBJ1-5, with D possibly being TRBD1 (6 bases). CDR1 is SGHVS, CDR2 FQNEAQ, per germline. The CDR3 covers 15 residues. Trimming took 1 base from V and 4 from J, leaving 11 bases between them. For the CDR3, the DNA is TGTGCCAGCAGCTTAGTGGCAGGGGCGAATCAGCCCCAGCATTTT. Amino acid sequence: CASSLVAGANQPQHF.

The chain links TRBV10-1 to TRBJ2-3; 12 bases align to TRBD2. CDR3 length equals 15 residues. V lost 2 bases to trimming and J lost 3 bases; unmatched junction nucleotides: 0. Germline CDR1 is WNHNN and CDR2 is SYGVQD (reference sequence). The CDR3 here is CASSEGLAGTDTQYF. In DNA form, the CDR3 reads TGCGCCAGCAGTGAGGGACTAGCGGGAACAGATACGCAGTATTTT.

The chain joins TRBV21-1 to TRBJ2-5; TRBD1 is the table's D call, not checked against the DNA. TRBV21-1 is an annotated pseudogene. CDR3 length equals 14 residues. The CDR3 DNA sequence: TGTGCCAGCGGGGACAGGGGGCACCAAGAGACCCAGTACTTC. Translating it yields CASGDRGHQETQYF.

This chain uses TRBV18 with TRBJ1-2, with 8 bases lining up with TRBD1. From germline, CDR1 is KGHSH and CDR2 LQKENI. V lost 5 bases, J lost 7 bases, and 15 bases stayed unmatched. The CDR3 has 16 amino acids. CDR3 loop: CASSAGQEGVLAGYTF. The CDR3 DNA follows: TGTGCCAGCTCAGCGGGACAGGAGGGTGTTTTGGCTGGCTACACCTTC.

This clone was found once. J is TRBJ1-2 and V is TRBV7-8; TRBD1 matches at 10 bases. The CDR3 length is 16 residues. V shed 5 bases, J shed 7 bases, and the junction held 13 bases outside the gene matches. Germline assignment: CDR1 SGHVS and CDR2 FQNEAQ. The CDR3 loop reads CASSPPRQGAEVGYTF. Written as DNA, the CDR3 is TGTGCCAGCAGCCCACCGAGACAGGGGGCTGAAGTTGGCTACACCTTC. The entire variable domain, with the rest obtained from reference TRBV7-8 and TRBJ1-2, is as follows: GAGVSQSPRYKVAKRGQDVALRCDPISGHVSLFWYQQALGQGPEFLTYFQNEAQLDKSGLPSDRFFAERPEGSVSTLKIQRTQQEDSAVYLCASSPPRQGAEVGYTFGSGTRLTVV.

The V gene is TRBV7-2, the J gene TRBJ2-7; TRBD2 might be the D (6 bases). The CDR3 contains 14 residues. V gave up 0 bases and J gave up 2 bases, with 8 bases separating them. Germline CDR1 reads SGHTA; CDR2 reads FQGNSA. Here the CDR3 DNA reads TGTGCCAGCAGCTTAGCCCCGGGGGCCTACGAGCAGTACTTC. Translated: CASSLAPGAYEQYF.

The CDR3 coding sequence is TGCAGCGTTGGACCCCTTACCGGCGCCCGGGGACTCGGGGAGCTGTTTTTT. Translated: CSVGPLTGARGLGELFF. The chain has TRBV29-1 and TRBJ2-2; D is possibly TRBD2 (6 bases). The V and J ends lost 4 bases and 7 bases respectively, with 25 bases between them. CDR3 length: 17 residues. Looked up from germline, CDR1 is SQVTM and CDR2 is ANQGSEA.

V and J are TRBV9 and TRBJ2-1; TRBD1 is a possible D gene (5 bases). Germline V CDR1 and CDR2: SGDLS, YYNGEE. V lost 0 bases, J lost 0 bases, and 10 bases lay in between. The CDR3 sequence is 16 residues long. The chain's CDR3 is CASSVEGSSSYNEQFF. The CDR3 coding sequence is TGTGCCAGCAGCGTAGAGGGGTCTTCCTCCTACAATGAGCAGTTCTTC.